This T cell receptor beta chain was found in a study of T cells in Graves' hyperthyroidism and ophthalmopathy. This clonotype was recorded at least ten times. What was amplified from RNA transcripts were TCR beta CDR3 regions. With the HTBI primer set, the TCR CDR3 went through a first round of RT-PCR. TCRdb re-called the multiplex PCR reads with MiXCR, one entry per CDR3 protein. The repertoire includes approximately 620,000 distinct CDR3 sequences, about 15% of them detected once, and 4.5% to 6% sits in the top ten. Exclusion of patients followed from uncontrolled infection, other autoimmune disease, pregnancy or lactation. The V gene end was trimmed by 4 bases and the J gene end by 5 bases; junction bases not matched to a gene: 10. This CDR3 is 16 amino acids long. Germline V gene lookup returns CDR1 ENHRY and CDR2 SYGVKD.

Sequencing used blood. The sequence was collected from a woman in her thirties with Graves' hyperthyroidism that later progressed to Graves' ophthalmopathy. The J gene is TRBJ2-5, the V gene TRBV10-3; TRBD1 matches 10 bases. CDR3 residues: CAISASRTGGSETQYF. CDR3 coding DNA: TGTGCCATCAGTGCCTCAAGGACAGGGGGGTCGGAGACCCAGTACTTC.